This TCR beta chain was captured by sequencing in a study of cytotoxic CD8 clonotypes in ibrutinib-treated CLL. Trimming stripped 5 bases from V and 3 bases from J, with 5 bases between. CDR3 length equals 11 residues. CDR1 and CDR2 from the germline V gene are SGHNT and YYREEE (reference sequence). Assay: immunoSEQ multiplex PCR; the TCRdb copy retains only in-frame clones and omits some. The profile shows about 310,000 clones, roughly 79% of them singletons. A few counts support this clone. This receptor was identified in a human donor with chronic lymphocytic leukemia. This material consisted of PBMCs, taken before ibrutinib treatment. The chain joins TRBV5-4 to TRBJ2-5; the D is unclear. The CDR3 sequence: CASSKKETQYF. DNA of the CDR3: TGTGCCAGCAGTAAGAAAGAGACCCAGTACTTC.